This T cell receptor (beta chain) was sequenced during a study of T cell clones after liver transplantation. Findings and limits, study-wide: Rather than being deleted, graft donor-reactive T cells may have moved into the graft.

Concerning this clone itself: Antigen: not known.

Per the germline V gene, CDR1 is SNHLY and CDR2 is FYNNEI. The J segment lost 2 bases and the V segment lost 6 bases, leaving 10 bases of the junction unmatched. The CDR3 extends over 17 amino acids. Using immunoSEQ multiplex PCR, the repertoire was profiled, and TCRdb retains in-frame clones only, with some absent. The sample lists roughly 120,000 clones, 90% occurring once. The genes are TRBV2 and TRBJ2-6; 7 bases agree with TRBD2. The sample consisted of CD4+ T cells from blood, taken 12 months after liver transplant. This TCR came from a human patient who received a liver transplant. Some T cells could come from the graft donor. The CDR3 DNA follows: TGTGCCAGCAGACAAGGACTAGGTTTAACTGGGGCCAACGTCCTGACTTTC. Translated, it gives CASRQGLGLTGANVLTF.